The 3 T cell receptor beta chains below come from one sample, sequenced in a study of blood T cell repertoires in COVID-19. Generated by immunoSEQ multiplex PCR, the TCRdb table keeps only in-frame clones and is missing some. The profile shows 250,000 or so clones, 80% to 90% of them singletons. Source material: PBMCs or T cells enriched from blood (not recorded which). The source is a woman in her thirties or forties who had been exposed to COVID-19.

The chain recombines TRBV6-5 with TRBJ1-2; D gene ambiguous. The CDR3 sequence is 12 residues long. V was clipped by 4 bases and J by 6 bases, with 9 bases between them. Per the germline V gene, CDR1 is MNHEY and CDR2 is SVGAGI. CDR3 amino acids: CASSSSGNGYTF. The CDR3 coding sequence is TGTGCCAGCAGTTCGAGTGGTAATGGCTACACCTTC.

The chain combines TRBV11-2 with TRBJ1-5, with 7 nucleotides matching TRBD1. V lost 5 bases and J lost 6; bases outside the gene matches: 10. The germline V gene has CDR1 SGHAT and CDR2 FQNNGV. The CDR3 runs to 15 residues. The CDR3 region has the DNA TGTGCCAGCAGCCTATACGACAGGGCGGGTCAGCCCCAGCATTTT. As protein: CASSLYDRAGQPQHF.

The V call is TRBV27, the J call TRBJ2-5; 7 bases map to TRBD1. CDR3 length: 18 residues. CDR1 MNHEY and CDR2 SMNVEV come from the germline V gene (reference sequence). With 5 bases clipped from V and 0 bases from J, the junction kept 15 bases outside the gene matches. The CDR3 sequence: CASSPTAAGDSYQETQYF. The CDR3 coding sequence is TGTGCCAGCAGTCCAACTGCGGCAGGGGACAGCTACCAAGAGACCCAGTACTTC.